This T cell receptor beta chain stems from a study of T cell responses to AZD1222 COVID-19 vaccine. Germline CDR1 SGHNT, CDR2 YENEEA. This CDR3 is built from 14 residues. V was cut by 5 bases and J by 10 bases, with 18 bases left in between. Using immunoSEQ multiplex PCR, the repertoire was profiled, and TCRdb retains in-frame clones only, with some absent. The sample records roughly 180,000 clones, about 90% being singletons. Study-wide points: Females made up more of the donors, who were largely white British, and clonal diversity may have come out too low.

Notes on this clone: As yet, its antigen is unknown.

The TCR comes from an adult in good health. The sequences come from peripheral blood, collected on day 0 of AZD1222 vaccination. V is TRBV11-3 and J is TRBJ2-1; D gene unclear. CDR3 region: CASSPRTPGSEQFF. The DNA for the CDR3 is TGTGCCAGCAGCCCCCGGACCCCAGGTAGCGAGCAGTTCTTC.